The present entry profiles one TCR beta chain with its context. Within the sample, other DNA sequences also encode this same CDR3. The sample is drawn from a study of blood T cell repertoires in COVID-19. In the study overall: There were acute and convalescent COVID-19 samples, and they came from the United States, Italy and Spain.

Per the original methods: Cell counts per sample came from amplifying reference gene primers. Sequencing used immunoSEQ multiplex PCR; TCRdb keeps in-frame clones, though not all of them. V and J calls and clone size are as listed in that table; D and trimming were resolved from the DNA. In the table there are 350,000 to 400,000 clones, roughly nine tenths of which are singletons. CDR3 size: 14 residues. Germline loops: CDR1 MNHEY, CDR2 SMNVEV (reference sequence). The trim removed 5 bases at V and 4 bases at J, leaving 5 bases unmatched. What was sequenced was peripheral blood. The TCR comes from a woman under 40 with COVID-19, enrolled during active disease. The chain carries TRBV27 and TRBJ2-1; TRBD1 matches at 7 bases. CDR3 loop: CASSLTGSYNEQFF. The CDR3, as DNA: TGTGCCAGCAGTCTGACAGGGTCGTACAATGAGCAGTTCTTC.